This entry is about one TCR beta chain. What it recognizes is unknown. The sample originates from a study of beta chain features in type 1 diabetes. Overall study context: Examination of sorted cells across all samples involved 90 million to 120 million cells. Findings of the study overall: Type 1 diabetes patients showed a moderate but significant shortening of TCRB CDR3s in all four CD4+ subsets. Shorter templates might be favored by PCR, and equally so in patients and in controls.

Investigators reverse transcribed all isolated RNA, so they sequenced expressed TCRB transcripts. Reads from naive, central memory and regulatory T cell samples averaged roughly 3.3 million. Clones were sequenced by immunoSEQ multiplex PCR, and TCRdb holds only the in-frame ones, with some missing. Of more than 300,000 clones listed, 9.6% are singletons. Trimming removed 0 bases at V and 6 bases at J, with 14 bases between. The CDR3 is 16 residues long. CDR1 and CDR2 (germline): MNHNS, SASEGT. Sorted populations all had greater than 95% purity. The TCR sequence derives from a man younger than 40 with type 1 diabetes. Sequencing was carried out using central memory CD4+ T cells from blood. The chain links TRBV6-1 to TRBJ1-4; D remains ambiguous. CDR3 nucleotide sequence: TGTGCCAGCAGTGAAGCCTGGCCAGTAAGGCATGAAAAACTGTTTTTT. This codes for CASSEAWPVRHEKLFF.